This entry features one T cell receptor beta chain sequence. The table came from immunoSEQ multiplex PCR; TCRdb's copy has only in-frame clones and leaves some out. The sample holds fewer than 250,000 clones, around 90% seen once. This specimen comes from a study of blood T cell repertoires in COVID-19. The length of the CDR3 is 14 residues. CDR1 and CDR2 from the germline V gene are KGHSH and LQKENI. With 6 bases removed from V and 0 bases from J, the gap between germline ends came to 12 bases. This clonotype originated in a man in his sixties who had recovered from COVID-19. The gene calls are TRBV18 and TRBJ2-7; D may be TRBD2 (6 bases). What was sequenced was peripheral blood. CDR3 DNA: TGTGCCAGCTCTCCTCCGGGACTCTCCTACGAGCAGTACTTC. It is translated as CASSPPGLSYEQYF.